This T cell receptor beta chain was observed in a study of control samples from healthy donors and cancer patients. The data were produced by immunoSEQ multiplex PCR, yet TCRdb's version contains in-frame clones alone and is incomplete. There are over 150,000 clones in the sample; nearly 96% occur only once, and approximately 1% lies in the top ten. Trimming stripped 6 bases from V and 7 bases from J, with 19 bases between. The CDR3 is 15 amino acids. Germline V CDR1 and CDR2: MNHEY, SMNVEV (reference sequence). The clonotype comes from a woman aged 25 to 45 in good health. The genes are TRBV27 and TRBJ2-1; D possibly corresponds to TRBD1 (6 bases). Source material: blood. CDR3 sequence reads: CASSLRAQGWNEQFF. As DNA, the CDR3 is TGTGCCAGCAGCCTAAGGGCGCAGGGGTGGAATGAGCAGTTCTTC.